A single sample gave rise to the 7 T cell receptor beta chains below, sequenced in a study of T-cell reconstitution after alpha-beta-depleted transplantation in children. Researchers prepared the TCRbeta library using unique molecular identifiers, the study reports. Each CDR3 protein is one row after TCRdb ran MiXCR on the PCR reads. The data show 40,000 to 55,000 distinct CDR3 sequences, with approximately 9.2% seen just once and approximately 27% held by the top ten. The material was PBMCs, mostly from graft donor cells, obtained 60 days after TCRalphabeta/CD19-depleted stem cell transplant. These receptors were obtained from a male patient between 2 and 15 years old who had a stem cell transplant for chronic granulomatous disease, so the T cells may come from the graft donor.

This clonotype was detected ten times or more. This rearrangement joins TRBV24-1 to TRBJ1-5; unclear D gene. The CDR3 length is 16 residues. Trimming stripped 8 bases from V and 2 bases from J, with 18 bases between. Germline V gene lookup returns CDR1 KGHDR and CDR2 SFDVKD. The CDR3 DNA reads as TGTGCCACCATCGGAGACCGGAGCTTAGGCAATCAGCCCCAGCATTTT. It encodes CATIGDRSLGNQPQHF.

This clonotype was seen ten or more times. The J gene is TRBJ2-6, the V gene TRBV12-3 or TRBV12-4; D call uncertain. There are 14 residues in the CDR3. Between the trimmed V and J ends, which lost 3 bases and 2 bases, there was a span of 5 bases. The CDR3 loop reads CASSFWTGANVLTF. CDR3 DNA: TGTGCCAGCAGTTTCTGGACTGGGGCCAACGTCCTGACTTTC.

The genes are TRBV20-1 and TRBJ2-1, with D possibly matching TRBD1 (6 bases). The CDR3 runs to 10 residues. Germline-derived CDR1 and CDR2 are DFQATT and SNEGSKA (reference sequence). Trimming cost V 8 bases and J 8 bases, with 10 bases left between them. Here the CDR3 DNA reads TGCAGTCAGGGGATCGATGAGCAGTTCTTC. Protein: CSQGIDEQFF.

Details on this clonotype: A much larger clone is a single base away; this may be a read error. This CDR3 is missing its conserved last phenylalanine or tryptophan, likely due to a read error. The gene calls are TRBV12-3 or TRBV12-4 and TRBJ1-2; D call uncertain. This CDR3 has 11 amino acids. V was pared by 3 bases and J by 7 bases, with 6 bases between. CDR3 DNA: TGTGCCAGCAGTTTGGGAGGTGGCTACACCTAC. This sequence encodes CASSLGGGYTY.

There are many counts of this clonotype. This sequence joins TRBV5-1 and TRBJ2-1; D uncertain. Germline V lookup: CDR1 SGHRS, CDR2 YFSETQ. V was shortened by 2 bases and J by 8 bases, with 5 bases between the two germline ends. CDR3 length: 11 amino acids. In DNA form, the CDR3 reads TGCGCCAGCAGCTTATGGGATGAGCAGTTCTTC. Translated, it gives CASSLWDEQFF.

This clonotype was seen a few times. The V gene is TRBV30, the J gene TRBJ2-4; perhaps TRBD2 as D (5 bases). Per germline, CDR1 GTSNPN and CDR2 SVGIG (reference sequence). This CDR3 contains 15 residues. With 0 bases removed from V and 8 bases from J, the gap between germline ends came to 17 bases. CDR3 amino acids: CAWSVPLQRVDIQYF. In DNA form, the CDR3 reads TGTGCCTGGAGTGTACCCCTACAGAGGGTAGACATTCAGTACTTC.

The CDR3 DNA sequence: TGCAGTGCAACCGGACAGGGACTCTACGAGCAGTACTTC. Translated, it gives CSATGQGLYEQYF. The chain is built from TRBV20-1 and TRBJ2-7; 8 bases fit TRBD1. Germline CDR1 is DFQATT and CDR2 is SNEGSKA (reference sequence). The CDR3 loop spans 13 amino acids. V was pared by 6 bases and J by 3 bases, with 7 bases of the junction left unmatched.